These T cell receptor beta chains were read from a single sample in a study of post-analysis software for immune sequencing data. TCRdb analysed the PCR reads with MiXCR anew, one entry per CDR3 protein. This table holds around 400,000 distinct CDR3 sequences, less than 40% found once. Sequenced input: blood. These TCRs come from a girl between 10 and 17 years old with multiple sclerosis. CDR3s include the opening cysteine and the closing phenylalanine or tryptophan. D genes are given only for firm matches. Size values are once, few and many counts, or a class for expanded clones, and some rows have none.

J	size	V	length	D	DNA	CDR3
TRBJ1-5	few	TRBV7-2	15	TRBD1	TGTGCCAGCAGCTTAGAAGTGACAGGGAATCAGCCCCAGCATTTT	CASSLEVTGNQPQHF
TRBJ1-1	few	TRBV10-2	11	NA	TGCGCCAGCAGGACGGCCTTTGAAGCTTTCTTT	CASRTAFEAFF
TRBJ2-3	NA	TRBV7-3	15	NA	TGTGCCAGCAGCCCTTTCGGGACTAGCACAGATACGCAGTATTTT	CASSPFGTSTDTQYF
TRBJ2-1	few	TRBV7-2	19	TRBD2	TGTGCCAGCAGCTTAGTTGGGACTAGCGGGGGGGCCTCCTACAATGAGCAGTTCTTC	CASSLVGTSGGASYNEQFF
TRBJ2-5	NA	TRBV18	15	TRBD1	TGTGCCAGCTCTGCGGAGAACAGGGGTCAGGGCGAGCAGGACTTC	CASSAENRGQGEQDF
TRBJ2-1	NA	TRBV19	17	NA	TGTGCCAGTAGTCCCGACTCTGCACCCCGCTCCTACAATGAGCAGTTCTTC	CASSPDSAPRSYNEQFF
TRBJ1-5	few	TRBV24-1	14	NA	TGTGCCACCAGTGATTCCCTAGGGGATCAGCCCCAGCATTTT	CATSDSLGDQPQHF
TRBJ2-7	NA	TRBV27	16	NA	TGTGCCAGCAGTTTATCGTTGGATTTTCTTGGGAACGAGCAGTACTTC	CASSLSLDFLGNEQYF
TRBJ2-5	few	TRBV6-6	11	NA	TGTGCCAGCAGTAATAGCCAGCAACGGTACTTC	CASSNSQQRYF
TRBJ2-7	few	TRBV6-4	16	NA	TGTGCCAGCAGTGACTCTGGTGTAGGTTTCGGAGGCGAGCAGTACTTC	CASSDSGVGFGGEQYF
TRBJ1-5	NA	TRBV20-1	14	TRBD1	TGCAGTGCAATGGACAGGGGGAGCAATCAGCCCCAGCATTTT	CSAMDRGSNQPQHF
TRBJ2-5	NA	TRBV5-1	16	TRBD2	TGCGCCAGTCGACTAGCGGGGGGCCTAGAGGTCGAGACCCAGTACTTC	CASRLAGGLEVETQYF
TRBJ2-7	NA	TRBV6-2/TRBV6-3	15	TRBD2	TGTGCCAGCAGGATATCTAGCGGGAGCTCCTACGAGCAGTACTTC	CASRISSGSSYEQYF
TRBJ2-3	NA	TRBV20-1	14	NA	TGCAGTGCTAACCCACCTCACAGGGCAGATACGCAGTATTTT	CSANPPHRADTQYF
TRBJ2-7	many	TRBV27	13	NA	TGTGCCAGCAGGCCCGGTAGCTCCTACGAGCAGTACTTC	CASRPGSSYEQYF
TRBJ1-6	NA	TRBV12-3/TRBV12-4	15	NA	TGTGCCAGCAGTTTAAGAAGTCTCTTTAATTCACCCCTCCACTTT	CASSLRSLFNSPLHF
TRBJ2-7	NA	TRBV2	13	NA	TGTGCCAGCAGCGCCGCGGACAGCTACGAGCAGTACTTC	CASSAADSYEQYF
TRBJ2-1	NA	TRBV29-1	12	NA	TGCAGCGCCCTGGGTGGGGCAAATGAGCAGTTCTTC	CSALGGANEQFF
TRBJ2-3	NA	TRBV4-1	16	NA	TGCGCCAGCAGCCAAGACGGGGGCGTCGGTACAGATACGCAGTATTTT	CASSQDGGVGTDTQYF
TRBJ2-1	few	TRBV10-3	14	TRBD1	TGTGCCATCAGTGAGCCGGGACAGGGGAGTGAGCAGTTCTTC	CAISEPGQGSEQFF
TRBJ2-5	few	TRBV14	17	TRBD1	TGTGCCAGCAGCGCCCGACGACAGGGGTCCCTCCAAGAGACCCAGTACTTC	CASSARRQGSLQETQYF
TRBJ1-2	NA	TRBV5-1	15	TRBD1	TGCGCCAGCAGCTCACAATCCACAGGGGAGGTTGGCTACACCTTC	CASSSQSTGEVGYTF
TRBJ2-7	few	TRBV24-1	13	TRBD1	TGTGCCACCAGTGTAAGGGGGCATGACGAGCAGTACTTC	CATSVRGHDEQYF
TRBJ1-2	NA	TRBV12-3/TRBV12-4	15	NA	TGTGCCAGCAGCCCCCTCCAGGGCGCGGACTATGGCTACACCTTC	CASSPLQGADYGYTF
TRBJ2-3	NA	TRBV7-9	16	TRBD2	TGTGCCAGCAGCAGCGCGGGGGGCCCCCCCACAGATACGCAGTATTTT	CASSSAGGPPTDTQYF
TRBJ2-5	few	TRBV5-1	16	TRBD2	TGCGCCAGCAGCTTGGGATTAGCGGGGGACCAAGAGACCCAGTACTTC	CASSLGLAGDQETQYF
TRBJ1-5	NA	TRBV12-3/TRBV12-4	13	NA	TGTGCCAGCAGTTTCTCGGCAGATCAGCCCCAGCATTTT	CASSFSADQPQHF
TRBJ1-1	NA	TRBV7-6	13	NA	TGTGCCAGCAGCTTAACAGGCAGGGCTGAAGCTTTCTTT	CASSLTGRAEAFF
TRBJ2-5	NA	TRBV5-1	14	TRBD1	TGCGCCAGCAGCTCGGACAGGGGGACCGAGACCCAGTACTTC	CASSSDRGTETQYF
TRBJ1-5	NA	TRBV12-3/TRBV12-4	15	NA	TGTGCCAGCAGCCCTAATGGGGGTATCAATCAGCCCCAGCATTTT	CASSPNGGINQPQHF
TRBJ1-2	NA	TRBV29-1	13	TRBD1	TGCAGCGTTGAAGAGAACAGGGGTTATGGCTACACCTTC	CSVEENRGYGYTF
TRBJ2-3	few	TRBV20-1	15	TRBD2	TGCAGTGCTAGGAATCTAGCGGGGGGGCCGGATACGCAGTATTTT	CSARNLAGGPDTQYF
TRBJ2-5	NA	TRBV15	16	NA	TGTGCCACCAGCCCTCTTCTCATTTCGTACCAAGAGACCCAGTACTTC	CATSPLLISYQETQYF
TRBJ2-5	NA	TRBV5-1	11	NA	TGCGCCAGCCAAGGGGAAGAGACCCAGTACTTC	CASQGEETQYF
TRBJ2-1	NA	TRBV6-1	17	NA	TGTGCCAGCAGTGAAACACAGGGCCCGGCGGTTATCAATGAGCAGTTCTTC	CASSETQGPAVINEQFF
TRBJ2-6	NA	TRBV19	13	NA	TGTGCCAGTACCGAGACTGGGGCCAACGTCCTGACTTTC	CASTETGANVLTF
TRBJ1-2	NA	TRBV19	12	NA	TGTGCCAGTAGTACCCACTTGGGGGGCTACACCTTC	CASSTHLGGYTF
TRBJ1-5	NA	TRBV20-1	14	TRBD1	TGCAGTGCTTGGGGACAGGGAGTCAATCAGCCCCAGCATTTT	CSAWGQGVNQPQHF
TRBJ1-5	few	TRBV6-2/TRBV6-3	14	NA	TGTGCCAGCAGTTACCGCTCGGGGGATCAGCCCCAGCATTTT	CASSYRSGDQPQHF
TRBJ1-5	NA	TRBV7-2	13	NA	TGTGCCAGCAGCTTCTACGGGGATCAGCCCCAGCATTTT	CASSFYGDQPQHF
TRBJ2-1	NA	TRBV12-3/TRBV12-4	15	TRBD2	TGTGCCAGCAGTTTTCCAGGGACTAGCGGGGACGAGCAGTTCTTC	CASSFPGTSGDEQFF
TRBJ2-1	few	TRBV3-1	13	TRBD2	TGTGCCAGCAGCCGGGAGGGTTCCAATGAGCAGTTCTTC	CASSREGSNEQFF
TRBJ2-1	NA	TRBV30	15	TRBD2	TGTGCCTACCAACCCCCGGGACTAACCAACAATGAGCAGTTCTTC	CAYQPPGLTNNEQFF
TRBJ2-1	NA	TRBV20-1	15	NA	TGCAGTGCTATTGGGACTCCGGGGGCGTACAATGAGCAGTTCTTC	CSAIGTPGAYNEQFF
TRBJ2-5	once	TRBV5-5	14	TRBD1	TGTGCCAGCAGCCGCCTGGACAGGGAAGAGACCCAGTACTTC	CASSRLDREETQYF
TRBJ2-7	NA	TRBV24-1	15	TRBD1	TGTGCCACCAGTGATACCGGGACAGGGGGCTACGAGCAGTACTTC	CATSDTGTGGYEQYF
TRBJ2-1	once	TRBV5-1	13	NA	TGCGCCAGCAGCTTGCCCTCCACGGAGGCCCAGTTCTTC	CASSLPSTEAQFF
TRBJ1-5	NA	TRBV28	16	NA	TGTGCCAGCACCCTTATTATGGCAGGGGCACGGCAGCCCCAGCATTTT	CASTLIMAGARQPQHF
TRBJ1-2	many	TRBV20-1	14	NA	TGCAGTGCTAGTCTGGACACCTCGGCGTATGGCTACACCTTC	CSASLDTSAYGYTF
TRBJ2-5	NA	TRBV28	18	TRBD2	TGTGCCAGCAGTTTATCCCGCCTAGCGGGGGGGTACCAAGAGACCCAGTACTTC	CASSLSRLAGGYQETQYF
TRBJ2-5	NA	TRBV7-2	16	TRBD2	TGTGCCAGCAGCTTAGCGGGACTAGCGGGGGTTGAGACCCAGTACTTC	CASSLAGLAGVETQYF
TRBJ2-2	NA	TRBV12-3/TRBV12-4	13	TRBD1	TGTGCCAGTAGACAGGGTGTCACCGGGGAGCTGTTTTTT	CASRQGVTGELFF
TRBJ2-3	few	TRBV7-7	15	NA	TGTGCTAGCAGCTTAAGGAGCGGAAGCACAGATACGCAGTATTTT	CASSLRSGSTDTQYF
TRBJ1-2	NA	TRBV30	18	TRBD1	TGTGCCTGGAGTGACTTTCCTCGATCGACAGGGAGAGCCTATGGCTACACCTTC	CAWSDFPRSTGRAYGYTF
TRBJ2-7	few	TRBV7-2	15	TRBD2	TGTGCCAGCAGCTTAGATGGGGGGACTACCTACGAGCAGTACTTC	CASSLDGGTTYEQYF